The next 21 T cell receptor beta chains were all read from a single sample in a study of graft-versus-host responses after intestinal transplantation. What these receptors recognize is not known. Measured with immunoSEQ multiplex PCR; TCRdb has only the in-frame clones, and not every one. This sample carries about 100,000 clones, about 90% of them seen once, and the ten largest clones take about 0.9%. The sample in question was unstimulated CD4+ T cells sorted from spleen or lymph node cells, obtained before transplant. These receptors originate from a human donor who was the organ donor for an intestinal transplant.

The V and J genes are TRBV4-1 and TRBJ1-4; no reliable D call. The CDR3 has 16 amino acids. Germline lookup yields CDR1 MGHRA and CDR2 YSYEKL. V was pared by 1 base and J by 0 bases, with 9 bases between. CDR3 DNA sequence: TGCGCCAGCAGCCAAGTAGACCTCGCAACTAATGAAAAACTGTTTTTT. Translation gives CASSQVDLATNEKLFF.

This sequence joins TRBV10-3 and TRBJ2-1; D gene ambiguous. V dropped 8 bases and J dropped 6 bases, with 23 bases sitting between them. Per the germline V gene, CDR1 is ENHRY and CDR2 is SYGVKD. This CDR3 comprises 16 residues. Written as DNA, the CDR3 is TGTGCCATCCGGGCCACAGCCGGGTCTAATACCAATGAGCAGTTCTTC. This encodes CAIRATAGSNTNEQFF.

The V call is TRBV30, the J call TRBJ1-2, with a possible D match to TRBD1 (5 bases). CDR3 length: 11 amino acids. V dropped 8 bases and J dropped 3 bases, with 10 bases sitting between them. Germline loops: CDR1 GTSNPN, CDR2 SVGIG (reference sequence). The CDR3 nucleotides are TGTGCCGGACTGACAGACTATGGCTACACCTTC. Protein sequence: CAGLTDYGYTF. Combining the CDR3 with reference TRBV30 and TRBJ1-2 gives the whole variable domain SQTIHQWPATLVQPVGSPLSLECTVEGTSNPNLYWYRQAAGRGLQLLFYSVGIGQISSEVPQNLSASRPQDRQFILSSKKLLLSDSGFYLCAGLTDYGYTFGSGTRLTVV.

This sequence joins TRBV28 and TRBJ1-2; perhaps TRBD1 as D (6 bases). The CDR3 has 14 amino acids. V shed 3 bases and J shed 2 bases, with 10 bases lying between them. CDR1 MDHEN and CDR2 SYDVKM come from the germline V gene. The DNA of the CDR3 is TGTGCCAGCAGTTTTGGGGGGGCGAACTATGGCTACACCTTC. As protein: CASSFGGANYGYTF.

V usage is TRBV5-1 and J usage is TRBJ1-1; the D is unclear. The CDR3 has 15 residues. The germline V gene has CDR1 SGHRS and CDR2 YFSETQ. Trimming shortened V by 0 bases and J by 11 bases, and 20 bases separated the two germline ends. CDR3 DNA sequence: TGCGCCAGCAGCTTGGAGCAGGTGCGGGGAGGAAAGGCTTTCTTT. Translation gives CASSLEQVRGGKAFF.

This clone was detected only once. The chain is built from TRBV2 and TRBJ2-5; the D gene is possibly TRBD1 (6 bases). The CDR3 consists of 12 residues. The V end lost 7 bases, the J end lost 4 bases, and 10 bases lay between the germline ends. Looked up from germline, CDR1 is SNHLY and CDR2 is FYNNEI. The CDR3 region is CASMVGGETQYF. CDR3 nucleotide sequence: TGTGCCAGCATGGTAGGGGGAGAGACCCAGTACTTC.

The V gene is TRBV6-1, the J gene TRBJ2-7; D is uncertain. Germline lookup yields CDR1 MNHNS and CDR2 SASEGT. The length of the CDR3 is 18 residues. With 4 bases removed from V and 0 bases from J, the gap between germline ends came to 22 bases. The CDR3 loop is CASSAVSRRTRSSYEQYF. The CDR3 nucleotides are TGTGCCAGCAGTGCTGTTTCGAGACGAACACGGAGCTCCTACGAGCAGTACTTC.

This clone is a singleton in its sample. The chain recombines TRBV19 with TRBJ2-2; 10 nucleotides match TRBD2. CDR3 length: 15 residues. Germline values: CDR1 LNHDA, CDR2 SQIVND (reference sequence). J lost 4 bases, V lost 7 bases, and 6 bases had no gene match. CDR3 sequence (DNA): TGTGCCAGTACCCCTAGCGGGGGTCGCACCGGGGAGCTGTTTTTT. Protein: CASTPSGGRTGELFF. The full variable domain, its missing parts supplied by reference TRBV19 and TRBJ2-2, is DGGITQSPKYLFRKEGQNVTLSCEQNLNHDAMYWYRQDPGQGLRLIYYSQIVNDFQKGDIAEGYSVSREKKESFPLTVTSAQKNPTAFYLCASTPSGGRTGELFFGEGSRLTVL.

V is TRBV28 and J is TRBJ1-5; a weak D match, TRBD1 (6 bases). The V gene's germline CDR1 is MDHEN and CDR2 SYDVKM. This CDR3 has 15 amino acids. V lost 2 bases and J 3 bases, leaving 11 bases between the germline ends. The chain's CDR3 is CASSLQDRLNQPQHF. The CDR3 DNA follows: TGTGCCAGCAGTTTACAGGACAGACTCAATCAGCCCCAGCATTTT. The full variable domain, completed using reference TRBV28 and TRBJ1-5, is DVKVTQSSRYLVKRTGEKVFLECVQDMDHENMFWYRQDPGLGLRLIYFSYDVKMKEKGDIPEGYSVSREKKERFSLILESASTNQTSMYLCASSLQDRLNQPQHFGDGTRLSIL.

This clone has only a few counts. Here the CDR3 reads CASSFRKSSYNSPLHF. The CDR3 DNA reads TGTGCCAGCAGCTTCCGCAAGAGCTCCTATAATTCACCCCTCCACTTT. This chain connects TRBV5-6 to TRBJ1-6; the D is unclear. The germline V gene has CDR1 SGHDT and CDR2 YYEEEE. The CDR3 totals 16 residues. V shed 2 bases and J shed 0 bases, with 9 bases lying between them.

This clone was detected once. This sequence joins TRBV9 and TRBJ1-5, with a tentative D call TRBD1 (5 bases). V shed 3 bases and J shed 2 bases, with 12 bases lying between them. CDR1 and CDR2 from the germline V gene are SGDLS and YYNGEE. The length of the CDR3 is 15 residues. CDR3 nucleotides: TGTGCCAGCAGCGCGGACGGGGGAGGCAATCAGCCCCAGCATTTT. Its translation is CASSADGGGNQPQHF. Together with reference TRBV9 and TRBJ1-5, the CDR3 gives the full variable domain: DSGVTQTPKHLITATGQRVTLRCSPRSGDLSVYWYQQSLDQGLQFLIQYYNGEERAKGNILERFSAQQFPDLHSELNLSSLELGDSALYFCASSADGGGNQPQHFGDGTRLSIL.

This chain links TRBV7-9 with TRBJ1-1; D gene unclear. The CDR3 runs 14 residues. V was trimmed by 2 bases and J by 1 base, leaving 8 bases between them. Germline loops: CDR1 SEHNR, CDR2 FQNEAQ (reference sequence). The CDR3 loop is CASSLYLGNTEAFF. CDR3 nucleotides: TGTGCCAGCAGCTTATATCTGGGGAACACTGAAGCTTTCTTT.

As DNA, the CDR3 is TGTGCCAGTAGTATAGATTGGAGGGCTAACTATGGCTACACCTTC. Translated, it gives CASSIDWRANYGYTF. The chain couples TRBV19 to TRBJ1-2; D is ambiguous. Per the germline V gene, CDR1 is LNHDA and CDR2 is SQIVND (reference sequence). The CDR3 covers 15 residues. V lost 0 bases and J 0 bases, leaving 8 bases between the germline ends.

The chain carries TRBV7-2 and TRBJ2-7; D gene uncertain. Between the trimmed V and J ends, which lost 6 bases and 4 bases, there was a span of 16 bases. The CDR3 is 14 residues long. Germline lookup yields CDR1 SGHTA and CDR2 FQGNSA. The CDR3 sequence: CASRESPLLYEQYF. The CDR3 region has the DNA TGTGCCAGCAGGGAAAGCCCCCTCCTTTACGAGCAGTACTTC.

V is TRBV19 and J is TRBJ1-5; 7 positions match TRBD1. The V segment lost 6 bases and the J segment 0 bases; nucleotides outside the gene matches: 5. Germline CDR1 LNHDA, CDR2 SQIVND (reference sequence). This CDR3 has 15 amino acids. DNA of the CDR3: TGTGCCAGTAGGACAGGGTCGCTTAGCAATCAGCCCCAGCATTTT. Translating gives CASRTGSLSNQPQHF.

J is TRBJ1-2 and V is TRBV9; a weak D match, TRBD1 (5 bases). Germline CDR1 reads SGDLS; CDR2 reads YYNGEE. The CDR3 covers 13 residues. V was clipped by 4 bases and J by 3 bases, with 10 bases between them. CDR3 in DNA: TGTGCCAGCAGCCCAGGACAACACTATGGCTACACCTTC. Protein: CASSPGQHYGYTF.

The gene calls are TRBV28 and TRBJ1-5; TRBD1 is a possible D gene (6 bases). CDR1 and CDR2 (germline): MDHEN, SYDVKM. V was trimmed by 4 bases and J by 2 bases, leaving 9 bases between them. The CDR3 runs to 14 residues. CDR3: CASSSYRGNQPQHF. CDR3 DNA: TGTGCCAGCAGTTCTTACAGGGGCAATCAGCCCCAGCATTTT. Supplemented by reference TRBV28 and TRBJ1-5, the full variable domain reads DVKVTQSSRYLVKRTGEKVFLECVQDMDHENMFWYRQDPGLGLRLIYFSYDVKMKEKGDIPEGYSVSREKKERFSLILESASTNQTSMYLCASSSYRGNQPQHFGDGTRLSIL.

This clone came up once. V is TRBV5-6 and J is TRBJ2-5, with D unresolved. The germline V and J ends were trimmed by 2 bases and 5 bases, with 22 bases remaining between them. The germline CDR1 and CDR2 sequences are SGHDT and YYEEEE. The CDR3 runs to 17 residues. Here the CDR3 reads CASSFGWVRAGKETQYF. CDR3 coding DNA: TGTGCCAGCAGCTTCGGGTGGGTGCGAGCCGGAAAGGAGACCCAGTACTTC.

A word on this clone: Other DNA sequences within the sample encode an identical CDR3. This rearrangement joins TRBV21-1 to TRBJ1-2; TRBD1 is the table's D call and was not checked against the DNA. TRBV21-1 is reported as a pseudogene. CDR3 length: 12 amino acids. The CDR3 nucleotides are TGTGCTAGCAGCCGCCCAGGCTATGGCTACACCTTC. Its translation: CASSRPGYGYTF.

The gene calls are TRBV6-1 and TRBJ1-5, with D unresolved. Per the germline V gene, CDR1 is MNHNS and CDR2 is SASEGT. The CDR3 is 14 residues long. The ends were cut back, 2 bases at V and 5 bases at J, with 10 bases in the middle. The CDR3 region has the DNA TGTGCCAGCAGTGAACAACAGATTTATCAGCCCCAGCATTTT. Translating it yields CASSEQQIYQPQHF.

This clone occurred a few times. This rearrangement joins TRBV10-3 to TRBJ2-1; 10 bases map to TRBD1. With V trimmed by 1 base and J by 6 bases, 3 bases remained unmatched. Germline-derived CDR1 and CDR2 are ENHRY and SYGVKD. The CDR3 contains 15 residues. CDR3 coding DNA: TGTGCCATCAGTGAGTTCGGGACAGGGGTCAATGAGCAGTTCTTC. Its protein product is CAISEFGTGVNEQFF.